This entry lists 3 T cell receptor beta chains sequenced from one sample in a study of blood T cell repertoires in COVID-19. Clones were sequenced by immunoSEQ multiplex PCR, and TCRdb holds only the in-frame ones, with some missing. The sample lists tens of thousands of clones; over 75% were seen once. Material: peripheral blood. The source is a human donor in a cohort sampled during active COVID-19.

The chain uses TRBV21-1 and TRBJ2-7; TRBD2, the D gene given by the table, was not confirmed from the DNA. TRBV21-1 is described as a pseudogene. The length of the CDR3 is 15 residues. CDR3: CASSLRVGGSYEQYF. CDR3 DNA: TGTGCCAGCAGTCTTCGTGTCGGAGGATCCTACGAGCAGTACTTC.

The chain uses TRBV11-2 and TRBJ2-1, with 7 bases fitting TRBD2. The V and J ends lost 3 bases and 5 bases, in that order; junction bases with no gene match: 7. The CDR3 extends over 15 amino acids. Germline CDR1 reads SGHAT; CDR2 reads FQNNGV. DNA of the CDR3: TGTGCCAGCAGCTTGAGTGGGGGGGATAACAATGAGCAGTTCTTC. Amino acids: CASSLSGGDNNEQFF.

This clone was detected only once. This chain connects TRBV5-1 to TRBJ2-5; 8 nucleotides agree with TRBD2. The V gene end was trimmed by 6 bases and the J gene end by 3 bases; junction bases not matched to a gene: 10. The CDR3 covers 15 residues. In germline, CDR1 is SGHRS, CDR2 YFSETQ. The CDR3 loop reads CASKVAGRAEETQYF. The CDR3 region has the DNA TGCGCCAGCAAAGTAGCCGGGAGGGCAGAAGAGACCCAGTACTTC.